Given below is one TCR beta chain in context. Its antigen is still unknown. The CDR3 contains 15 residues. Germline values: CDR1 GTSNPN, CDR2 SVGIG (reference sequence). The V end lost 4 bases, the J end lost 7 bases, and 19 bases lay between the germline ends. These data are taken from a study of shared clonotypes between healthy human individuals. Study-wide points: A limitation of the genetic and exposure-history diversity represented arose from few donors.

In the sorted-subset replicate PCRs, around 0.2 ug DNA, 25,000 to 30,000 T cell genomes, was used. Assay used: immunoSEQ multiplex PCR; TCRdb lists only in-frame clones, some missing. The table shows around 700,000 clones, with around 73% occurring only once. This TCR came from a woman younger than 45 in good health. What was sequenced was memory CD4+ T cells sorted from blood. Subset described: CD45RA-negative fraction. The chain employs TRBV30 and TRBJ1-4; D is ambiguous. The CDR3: CAWTFPTLRIEKLFF. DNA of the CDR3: TGTGCCTGGACGTTTCCAACACTGAGGATTGAAAAACTGTTTTTT.